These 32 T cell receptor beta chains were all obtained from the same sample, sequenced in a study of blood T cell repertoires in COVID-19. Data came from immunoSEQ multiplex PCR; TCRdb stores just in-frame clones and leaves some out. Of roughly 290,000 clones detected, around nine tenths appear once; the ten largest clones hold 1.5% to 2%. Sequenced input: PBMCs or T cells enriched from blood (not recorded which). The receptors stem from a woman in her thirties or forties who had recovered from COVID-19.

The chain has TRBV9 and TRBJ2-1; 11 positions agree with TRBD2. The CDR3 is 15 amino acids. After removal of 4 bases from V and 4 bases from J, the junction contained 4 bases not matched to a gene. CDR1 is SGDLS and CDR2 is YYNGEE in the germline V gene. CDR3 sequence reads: CASSRGTSGYNEQFF. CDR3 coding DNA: TGTGCCAGCAGCCGGGGGACTAGCGGTTACAATGAGCAGTTCTTC.

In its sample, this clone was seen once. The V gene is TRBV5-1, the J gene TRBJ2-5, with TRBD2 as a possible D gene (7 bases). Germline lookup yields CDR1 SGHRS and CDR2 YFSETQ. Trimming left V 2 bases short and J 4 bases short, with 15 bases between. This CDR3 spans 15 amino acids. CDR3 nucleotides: TGCGCCAGCAGCTTAGGGGCAGGGGAGGGAGAGACCCAGTACTTC. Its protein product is CASSLGAGEGETQYF.

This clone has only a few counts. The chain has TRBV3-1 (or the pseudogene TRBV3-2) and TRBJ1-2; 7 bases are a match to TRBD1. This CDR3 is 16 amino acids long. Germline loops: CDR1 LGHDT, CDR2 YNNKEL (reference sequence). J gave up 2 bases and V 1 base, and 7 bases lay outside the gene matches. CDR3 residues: CASSQASGTANYGYTF. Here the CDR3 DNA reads TGTGCCAGCAGCCAAGCTTCGGGGACAGCGAACTATGGCTACACCTTC.

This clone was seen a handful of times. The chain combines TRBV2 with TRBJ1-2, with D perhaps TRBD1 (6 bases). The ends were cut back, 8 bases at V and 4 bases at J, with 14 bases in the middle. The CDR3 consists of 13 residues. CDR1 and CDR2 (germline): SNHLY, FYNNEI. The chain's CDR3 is CASFPTGSYGYTF. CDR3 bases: TGTGCCAGCTTTCCAACAGGGTCCTATGGCTACACCTTC.

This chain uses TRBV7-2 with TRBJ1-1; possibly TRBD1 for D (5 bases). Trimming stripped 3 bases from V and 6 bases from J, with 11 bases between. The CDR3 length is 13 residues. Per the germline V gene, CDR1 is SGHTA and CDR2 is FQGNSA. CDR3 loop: CASSFYRIAEAFF. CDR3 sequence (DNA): TGTGCCAGCAGCTTTTACAGGATAGCTGAAGCTTTCTTT.

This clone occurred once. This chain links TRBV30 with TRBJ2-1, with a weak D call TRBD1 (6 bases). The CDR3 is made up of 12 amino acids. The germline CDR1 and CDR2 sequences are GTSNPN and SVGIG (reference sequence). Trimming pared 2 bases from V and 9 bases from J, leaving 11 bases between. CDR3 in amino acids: CAWSQQGGEQFF. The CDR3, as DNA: TGTGCCTGGAGTCAACAGGGCGGTGAGCAGTTCTTC. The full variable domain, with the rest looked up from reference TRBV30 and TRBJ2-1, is SQTIHQWPATLVQPVGSPLSLECTVEGTSNPNLYWYRQAAGRGLQLLFYSVGIGQISSEVPQNLSASRPQDRQFILSSKKLLLSDSGFYLCAWSQQGGEQFFGPGTRLTVL.

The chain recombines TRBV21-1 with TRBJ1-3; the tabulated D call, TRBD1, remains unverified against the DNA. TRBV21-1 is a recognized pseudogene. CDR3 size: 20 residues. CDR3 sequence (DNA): TGTGCCAGCAGCTCCCGGGGTTTGGACAGGCGTTTAGGTATCGGGAACACCATATATTTT. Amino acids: CASSSRGLDRRLGIGNTIYF.

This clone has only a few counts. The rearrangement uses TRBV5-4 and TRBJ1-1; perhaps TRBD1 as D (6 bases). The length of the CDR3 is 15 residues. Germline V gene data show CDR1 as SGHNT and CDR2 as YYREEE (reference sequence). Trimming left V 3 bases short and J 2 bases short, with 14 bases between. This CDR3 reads CASSSPGQLNTEAFF. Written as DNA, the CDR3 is TGTGCCAGCAGCTCACCCGGACAGCTAAACACTGAAGCTTTCTTT.

For the CDR3, the DNA is TGTGCCAGCAGCACGAAGAGGGCAGGGGGGTTCTCTGGAAACACCATATATTTT. This codes for CASSTKRAGGFSGNTIYF. V and J are TRBV5-4 and TRBJ1-3; 7 nucleotides match TRBD1. V was clipped by 4 bases and J by 0 bases; unmatched bases: 13. CDR1 and CDR2 from the germline V gene are SGHNT and YYREEE (reference sequence). The CDR3 has 18 residues.

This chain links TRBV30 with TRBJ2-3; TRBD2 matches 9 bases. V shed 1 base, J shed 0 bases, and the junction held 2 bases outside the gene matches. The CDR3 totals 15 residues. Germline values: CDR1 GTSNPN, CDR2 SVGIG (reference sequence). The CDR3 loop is CAWSGTSVSTDTQYF. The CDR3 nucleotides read TGTGCCTGGAGTGGGACTAGCGTTAGCACAGATACGCAGTATTTT.

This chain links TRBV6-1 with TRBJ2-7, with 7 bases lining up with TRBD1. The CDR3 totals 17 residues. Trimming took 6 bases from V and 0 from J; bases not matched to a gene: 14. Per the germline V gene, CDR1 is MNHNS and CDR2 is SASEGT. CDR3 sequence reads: CASSERTIQGNSYEQYF. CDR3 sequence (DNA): TGTGCCAGCAGCGAACGAACCATACAGGGGAACTCCTACGAGCAGTACTTC.

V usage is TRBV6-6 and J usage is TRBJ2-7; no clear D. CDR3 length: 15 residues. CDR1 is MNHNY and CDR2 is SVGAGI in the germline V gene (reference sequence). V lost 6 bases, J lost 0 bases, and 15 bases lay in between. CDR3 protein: CASSPTAQSSYEQYF. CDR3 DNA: TGTGCCAGCAGCCCTACTGCACAGAGCTCCTACGAGCAGTACTTC.

The CDR3 DNA reads TGCGCCAGCAGCGTCGCAGGGAGGGACACTGAAGCTTTCTTT. It codes for CASSVAGRDTEAFF. This chain joins TRBV5-1 and TRBJ1-1, with D perhaps matching TRBD1 (5 bases). The CDR3 covers 14 residues. Germline V gene data show CDR1 as SGHRS and CDR2 as YFSETQ. V dropped 4 bases and J dropped 3 bases, with 13 bases sitting between them.

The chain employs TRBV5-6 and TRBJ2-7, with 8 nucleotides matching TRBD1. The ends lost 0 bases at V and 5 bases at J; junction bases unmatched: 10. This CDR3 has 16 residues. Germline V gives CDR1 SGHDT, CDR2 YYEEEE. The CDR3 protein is CASSLATGGNTNEQYF. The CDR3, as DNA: TGTGCCAGCAGCTTGGCCACAGGGGGAAATACGAACGAGCAGTACTTC.

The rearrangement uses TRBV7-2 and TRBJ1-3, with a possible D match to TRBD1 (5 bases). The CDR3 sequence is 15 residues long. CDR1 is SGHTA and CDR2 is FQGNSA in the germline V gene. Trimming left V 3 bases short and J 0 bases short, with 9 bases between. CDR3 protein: CASSLTVSSGNTIYF. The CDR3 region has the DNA TGTGCCAGCAGCTTGACAGTCAGCTCTGGAAACACCATATATTTT.

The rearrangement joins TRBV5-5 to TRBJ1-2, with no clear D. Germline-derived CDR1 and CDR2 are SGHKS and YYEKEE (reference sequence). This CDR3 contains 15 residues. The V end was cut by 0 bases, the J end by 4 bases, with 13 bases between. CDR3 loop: CASSLAGRGGYGYTF. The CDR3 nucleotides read TGTGCCAGCAGCTTGGCCGGACGGGGTGGCTATGGCTACACCTTC.

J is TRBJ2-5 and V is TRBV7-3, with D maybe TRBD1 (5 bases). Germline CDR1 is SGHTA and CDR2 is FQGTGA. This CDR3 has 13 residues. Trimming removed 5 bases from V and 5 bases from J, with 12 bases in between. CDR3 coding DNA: TGTGCCAGCAGCAGGGGATCCTTGGAGACCCAGTACTTC. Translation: CASSRGSLETQYF.

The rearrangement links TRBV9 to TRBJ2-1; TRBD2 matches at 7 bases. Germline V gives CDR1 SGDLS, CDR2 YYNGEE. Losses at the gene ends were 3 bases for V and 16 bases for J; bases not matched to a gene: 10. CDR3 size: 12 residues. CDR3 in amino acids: CASSAGTNRRFF. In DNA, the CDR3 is TGTGCCAGCAGCGCCGGGACTAATCGACGCTTCTTC.

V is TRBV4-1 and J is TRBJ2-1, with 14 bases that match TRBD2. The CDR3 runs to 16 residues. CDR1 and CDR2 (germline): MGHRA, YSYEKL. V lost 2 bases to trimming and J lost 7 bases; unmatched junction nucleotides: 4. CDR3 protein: CASSQTGTSGGNEQFF. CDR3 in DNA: TGCGCCAGCAGCCAAACAGGGACTAGCGGGGGAAATGAGCAGTTCTTC.

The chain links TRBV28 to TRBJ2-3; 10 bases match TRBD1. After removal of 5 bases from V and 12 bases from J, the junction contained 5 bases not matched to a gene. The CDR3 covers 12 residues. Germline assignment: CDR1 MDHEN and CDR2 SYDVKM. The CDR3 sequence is CASSDRDRGQYF. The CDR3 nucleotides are TGTGCCAGCAGTGACCGGGACAGGGGACAGTATTTT.

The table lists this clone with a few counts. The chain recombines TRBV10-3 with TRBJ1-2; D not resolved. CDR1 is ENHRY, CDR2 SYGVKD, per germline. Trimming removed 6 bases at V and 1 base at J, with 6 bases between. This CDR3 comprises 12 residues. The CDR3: CAISTVNYGYTF. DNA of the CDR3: TGTGCCATCAGCACAGTTAACTATGGCTACACCTTC.

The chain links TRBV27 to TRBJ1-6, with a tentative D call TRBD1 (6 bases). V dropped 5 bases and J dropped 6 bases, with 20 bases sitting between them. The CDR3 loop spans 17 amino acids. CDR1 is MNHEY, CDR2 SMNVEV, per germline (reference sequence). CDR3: CASSPAGTPGPNSPLHF. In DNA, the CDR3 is TGTGCCAGCAGTCCTGCCGGGACACCTGGACCTAATTCACCCCTCCACTTT.

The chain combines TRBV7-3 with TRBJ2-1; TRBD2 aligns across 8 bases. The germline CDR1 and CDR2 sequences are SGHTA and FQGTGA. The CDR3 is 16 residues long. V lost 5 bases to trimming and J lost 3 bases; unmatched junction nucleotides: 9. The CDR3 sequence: CASSPKTGTSYNEQFF. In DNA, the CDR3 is TGTGCCAGCAGCCCTAAGACCGGGACTAGCTACAATGAGCAGTTCTTC.

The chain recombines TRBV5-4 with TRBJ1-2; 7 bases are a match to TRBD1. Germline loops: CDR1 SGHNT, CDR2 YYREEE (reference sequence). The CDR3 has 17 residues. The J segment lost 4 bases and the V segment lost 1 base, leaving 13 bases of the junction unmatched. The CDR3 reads CASSLRGGAPLGYGYTF. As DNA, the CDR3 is TGTGCCAGCAGCTTGAGAGGGGGCGCCCCCCTCGGCTATGGCTACACCTTC.

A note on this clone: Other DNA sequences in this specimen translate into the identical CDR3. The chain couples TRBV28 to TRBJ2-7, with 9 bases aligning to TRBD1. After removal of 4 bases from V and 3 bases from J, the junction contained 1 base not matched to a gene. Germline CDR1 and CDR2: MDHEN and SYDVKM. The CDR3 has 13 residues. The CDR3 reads CASSSGQGYEQYF. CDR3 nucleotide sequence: TGTGCCAGCAGTTCGGGACAGGGCTACGAGCAGTACTTC.

The CDR3 here is CASRTGQGAGYGYTF. For the CDR3, the DNA is TGTGCCAGTAGAACAGGACAGGGGGCGGGCTATGGCTACACCTTC. This rearrangement joins TRBV19 to TRBJ1-2; 11 bases map to TRBD1. J lost 4 bases, V lost 6 bases, and 7 bases had no gene match. In germline, CDR1 is LNHDA, CDR2 SQIVND (reference sequence). The CDR3 is made up of 15 amino acids.

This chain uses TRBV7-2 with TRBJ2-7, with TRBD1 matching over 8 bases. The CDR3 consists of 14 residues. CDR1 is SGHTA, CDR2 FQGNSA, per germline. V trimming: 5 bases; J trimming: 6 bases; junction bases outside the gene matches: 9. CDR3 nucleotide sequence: TGTGCCAGCAGCCCCGGGACAGGAGGTTTCGAGCAGTACTTC. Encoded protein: CASSPGTGGFEQYF.

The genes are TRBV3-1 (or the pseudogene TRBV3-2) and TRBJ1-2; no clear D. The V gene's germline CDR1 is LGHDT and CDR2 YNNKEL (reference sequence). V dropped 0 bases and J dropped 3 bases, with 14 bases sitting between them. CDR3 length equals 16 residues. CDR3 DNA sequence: TGTGCCAGCAGCCAAGATCGGAGGGAGAGCGACTATGGCTACACCTTC. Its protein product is CASSQDRRESDYGYTF.

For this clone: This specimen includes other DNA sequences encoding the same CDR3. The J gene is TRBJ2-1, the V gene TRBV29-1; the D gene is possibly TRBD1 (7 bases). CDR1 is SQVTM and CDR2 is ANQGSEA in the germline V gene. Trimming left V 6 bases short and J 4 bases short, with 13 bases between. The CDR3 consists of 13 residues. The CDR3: CSVQGGRYNEQFF. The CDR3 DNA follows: TGCAGCGTCCAGGGGGGAAGGTACAATGAGCAGTTCTTC.

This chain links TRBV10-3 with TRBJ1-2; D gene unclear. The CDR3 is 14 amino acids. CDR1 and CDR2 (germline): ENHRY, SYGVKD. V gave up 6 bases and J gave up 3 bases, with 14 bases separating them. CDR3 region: CAISPTTRDYGYTF. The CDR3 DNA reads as TGTGCCATCAGCCCGACGACTCGGGACTATGGCTACACCTTC.

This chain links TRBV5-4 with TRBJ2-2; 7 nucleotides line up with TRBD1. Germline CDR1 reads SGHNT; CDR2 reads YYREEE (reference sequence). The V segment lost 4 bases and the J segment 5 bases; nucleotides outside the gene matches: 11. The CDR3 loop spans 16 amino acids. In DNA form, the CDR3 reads TGTGCCAGCAGCCCCCTAGGACAGGAAGGGACCGGGGAGCTGTTTTTT. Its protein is CASSPLGQEGTGELFF.

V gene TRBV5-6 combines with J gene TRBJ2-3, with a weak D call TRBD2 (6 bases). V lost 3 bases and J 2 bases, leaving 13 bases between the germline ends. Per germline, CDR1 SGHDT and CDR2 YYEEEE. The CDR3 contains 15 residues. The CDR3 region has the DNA TGTGCCAGCAGCTGGGGACTCAGGACCACAGATACGCAGTATTTT. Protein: CASSWGLRTTDTQYF.